This note documents a single T cell receptor (beta chain) sequence. What it binds is not known. The data were taken from a study of T cell responses to AZD1222 COVID-19 vaccine. Findings of the study overall: Seropositive at baseline were only a handful of AZD1222 recipients. Per reports, nearly half of all spike-specific TCRs target regions that are unmutated in variants.

Profiling relied on immunoSEQ multiplex PCR, and the TCRdb table lists in-frame clones only, not all of them. In the table there are roughly 120,000 clones, 70% to 90% of which are singletons. The source material was peripheral blood, sampled on day 0 of AZD1222 vaccination. The sequence came from an adult in good health.

CDR3 region: CAWSVLGTSGRYEQYF. The CDR3 DNA is TGTGCCTGGAGTGTACTAGGGACTAGCGGGAGGTACGAGCAGTACTTC. The chain has TRBV30 and TRBJ2-7, with 15 bases identical to TRBD2. Per the germline V gene, CDR1 is GTSNPN and CDR2 is SVGIG (reference sequence). The CDR3 length is 16 residues. The J segment lost 4 bases and the V segment lost 0 bases, leaving 4 bases of the junction unmatched.